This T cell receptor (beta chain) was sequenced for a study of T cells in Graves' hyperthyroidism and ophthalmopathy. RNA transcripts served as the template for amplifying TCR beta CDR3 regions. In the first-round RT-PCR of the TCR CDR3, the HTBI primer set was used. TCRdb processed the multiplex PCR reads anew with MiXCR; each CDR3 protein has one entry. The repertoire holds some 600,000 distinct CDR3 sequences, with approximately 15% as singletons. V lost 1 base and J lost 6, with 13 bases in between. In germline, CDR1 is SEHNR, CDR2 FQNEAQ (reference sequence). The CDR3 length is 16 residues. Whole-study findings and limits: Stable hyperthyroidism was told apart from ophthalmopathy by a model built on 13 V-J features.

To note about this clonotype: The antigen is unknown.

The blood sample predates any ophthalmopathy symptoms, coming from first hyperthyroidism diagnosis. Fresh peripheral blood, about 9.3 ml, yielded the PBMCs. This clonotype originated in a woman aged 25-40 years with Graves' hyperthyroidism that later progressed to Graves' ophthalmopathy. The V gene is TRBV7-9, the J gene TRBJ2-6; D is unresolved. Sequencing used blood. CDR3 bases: TGTGCCAGCAGCTTAGGTGGCGTTACTGCGGCCAACGTCCTGACTTTC. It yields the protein CASSLGGVTAANVLTF.